This T cell receptor (beta chain) was identified during a study of cytomegalovirus exposure and HLA in healthy donors (dated by TCRdb to the late 2010s). Study-level background: The 700 or so repertoires of the first cohort and the 120 validation repertoires were produced on the same platform, according to a later analysis. The study was designed to test whether signatures of past pathogen exposure could be identified by cataloging public T cell receptors. A separate validation cohort of 90 to 150 different subjects was used in addition to the approximately 610-subject first cohort. High-throughput TCR immunosequencing, statistical association of individual TCRs with disease status, and machine learning were combined to predict cytomegalovirus infection status. Results the study describes overall, beyond this receptor: Most TCR sequences were observed very rarely across donors, whereas some public TCRs were present in many individuals. In a later analysis, TCRs clustered in the first cohort were found to also tend to co-occur in the roughly 130 validation repertoires, with over 90% of cluster scores above 0. The classifier was reported to diagnose cytomegalovirus status with high specificity and sensitivity in both the original cohort and the validation cohort. A later analysis had no HLA typing for the validation cohort, so co-occurrence there was scored across all 130 or so repertoires. A few of the identified cytomegalovirus-associated TCR beta chains were confirmed in vitro to be specific for cytomegalovirus antigens. The authors suggested that the approach could potentially be extended to other disease states and immunological phenotypes. A total of some 180 TCR beta chains were listed by the study as associated with cytomegalovirus.

In the germline V gene, CDR1 corresponds to KGHSH and CDR2 to LQKENI. For this chain, trimming is 3 bases at the V end and 6 bases at the J end, and the number of junction bases without a gene match is 15. The CDR3 runs 17 residues from the cysteine to the phenylalanine. Of all the DNA, just the CDR3 is kept, 51 bases in frame from base 1. Concerning this clone: What this receptor recognizes is not known. There are no base qualities to consult, and no much larger clone falls within one base.

Separate from the roughly 630-subject first cohort, the validation cohort of around 130 subjects was the group to which the donors belonged. The library was prepared using the immunoSEQ multiplex PCR assay. The paper's data handling went like this. To diagnose cytomegalovirus status from the catalog of TCR beta chain sequences, a statistical classification framework was built. TCRdb took over this immuneACCESS table, retaining in-frame rearrangements with V and J assigned. Such tables are incomplete; in checked studies, under half of the missing clones stem from an unresolved V gene, and the remainder is unexplained. V and J calls and clone size are those listed in that table; D and trimming were worked out from the DNA. Recorded for this sample are approximately 260,000 clones; around 88% of them occurred a single time. Roughly 1.2% of the sample goes to the ten largest clones.

The receptor comes from a woman aged 25 to 45 in good health and CMV-seropositive. The receptor chain draws on TRBV18 and TRBJ2-7; 9 central bases correspond to TRBD2. Sample: PBMCs. The CDR3 is CASSPVASGKDASEQYF. DNA sequence: TGTGCCAGCTCACCCGTGGCTAGCGGGAAGGACGCGAGCGAGCAGTACTTC.